The clone carrying this T cell receptor beta chain was seen a few times. Its antigen is not identified. This entry belongs to a study of identical twins. Regarding the study as a whole: It was out-of-frame TCR alpha sharing in monozygotic twins that models underestimated. Carriage of fewer insertions was seen in abundant cord blood beta clonotypes, whereas memory repertoires showed none.

cDNA molecules carried unique molecular identifiers, and template switching added a universal primer site. MiXCR, run by TCRdb on the 5' RACE reads, gives a single entry per CDR3 protein. Of around 240,000 distinct CDR3 sequences in the sample, approximately 7% were seen once. This same sample was also part of a study on yellow fever vaccine responses in identical twins. Per that paper: Twins' T cell vaccine responses reportedly looked partly convergent, partly personalized.

Sequencing was done on a sample of memory (CD45RO+) T cells sorted from blood. This receptor was obtained from a young woman in good health.

Here the CDR3 reads CASSRTSGGRDTGELFF. In DNA form, the CDR3 reads TGTGCCAGCAGCCGGACTAGCGGGGGCCGGGACACCGGGGAGCTGTTTTTT. The chain couples TRBV3-1 to TRBJ2-2, with TRBD2 identical over 13 bases. Germline CDR1 and CDR2: LGHDT and YNNKEL (reference sequence). The CDR3 runs to 17 residues. Germline trimming cut 4 bases from V and 3 bases from J; bases unmatched to any gene: 5.